Below are 6 T cell receptor beta chains sequenced from a single sample in a study of shared clonotypes between healthy human individuals. The method was immunoSEQ multiplex PCR; TCRdb's version includes in-frame clones alone and lacks a portion of them. The data hold about 680,000 clones, with roughly 70% observed a single time. Sample: memory CD4+ T cells sorted from blood. The subset: CD45RA-negative fraction. The receptors shown here come from a woman between 25 and 40 years old in good health.

This chain joins TRBV11-3 and TRBJ2-1; D is uncertain. Germline assignment: CDR1 SGHNT and CDR2 YENEEA. The CDR3 spans 15 residues. V lost 8 bases to trimming and J lost 5 bases, with 19 bases between them. The CDR3 DNA reads as TGTGCCAGCGCCAAGGGTGGCAGAATCAACAATGAGCAGTTCTTC. Amino acids: CASAKGGRINNEQFF.

The rearrangement links TRBV2 to TRBJ1-5, with TRBD1 as a possible D gene (5 bases). The CDR3 extends over 16 amino acids. The germline gives CDR1 SNHLY, CDR2 FYNNEI. Trimming shortened V by 2 bases and J by 1 base, and 12 bases separated the two germline ends. CDR3 loop: CASSEQGGGSNQPQHF. The CDR3 nucleotides are TGTGCCAGCAGTGAACAGGGCGGGGGAAGCAATCAGCCCCAGCATTTT.

This clone has more than one count but fewer than ten. The chain uses TRBV11-3 and TRBJ2-5; possibly TRBD1 or TRBD2 for D (6 bases each). V lost 5 bases and J lost 0, with 13 bases in between. Germline CDR1 reads SGHNT; CDR2 reads YENEEA. The CDR3 has 15 amino acids. This CDR3 reads CASSRGGRNQETQYF. CDR3 coding DNA: TGTGCCAGCAGCCGAGGGGGGCGGAACCAAGAGACCCAGTACTTC.

Turning to this clone: The sample has other DNA sequences that encode this CDR3 too. The chain combines TRBV6-1 with TRBJ1-1; maybe TRBD1 (5 bases). V shed 5 bases and J shed 1 base, with 11 bases lying between them. The CDR3 is 14 amino acids. The germline gives CDR1 MNHNS, CDR2 SASEGT. The CDR3 region is CASSTRGGNTEAFF. The CDR3 coding sequence is TGTGCCAGCAGTACCCGCGGGGGGAACACTGAAGCTTTCTTT.

The rearrangement links TRBV28 to TRBJ1-1; TRBD1 is a possible D gene (5 bases). The CDR3 length is 13 residues. The germline gives CDR1 MDHEN, CDR2 SYDVKM. The V gene lost 8 bases and the J gene lost 6 bases, with 16 bases spanning the gap. The chain's CDR3 is CASGAGLLAEAFF. The DNA for the CDR3 is TGTGCCAGCGGGGCGGGATTATTGGCTGAAGCTTTCTTT.

This clone has a handful of counts. This clone may be a read error of a much larger clone one base away. Other DNA variants within this sample encode the same CDR3. V and J are TRBV7-2 and TRBJ2-7, with 7 bases aligning to TRBD2. The CDR3 has 14 amino acids. V was clipped by 5 bases and J by 0 bases; unmatched bases: 4. The V gene's germline CDR1 is SGHTA and CDR2 FQGNSA. This chain's CDR3 is CASSLQRDSYEQYF. The CDR3 coding sequence is TGTGCCAGCAGCCTCCAGCGGGACTCCTACGAGCAGTACTTC.